Each of the 30 T cell receptor beta chains below was sequenced from the same sample in a study of cytomegalovirus exposure and HLA in healthy donors. Assay used: immunoSEQ multiplex PCR; TCRdb lists only in-frame clones, some missing. The sample lists over 150,000 clones, 89% occurring once. The sequenced material came from PBMCs. These receptors were obtained from a man aged 18 to 30 in good health and CMV-seropositive.

The chain carries TRBV15 and TRBJ2-2; 8 bases are a match to TRBD1. V shed 5 bases and J 1 base; nucleotides not matched to a gene: 3. The germline gives CDR1 LNHNV, CDR2 YYDKDF (reference sequence). The CDR3 has 15 amino acids. The CDR3, as DNA: TGTGCCACCAGCGGACAGGGACTGAACACCGGGGAGCTGTTTTTT. This gives the protein CATSGQGLNTGELFF.

The table lists this clone with a count of one. The chain has TRBV5-6 and TRBJ2-7; D is possibly TRBD1 (6 bases). Trimming took 3 bases from V and 2 from J, leaving 15 bases between them. CDR1 is SGHDT, CDR2 YYEEEE, per germline. The CDR3 is 15 amino acids. The CDR3 spells CASSSQAGDPYEQYF. CDR3 DNA sequence: TGTGCCAGCAGCTCCCAGGCAGGGGATCCCTACGAGCAGTACTTC.

The genes are TRBV6-6 and TRBJ1-1; D unresolved. Trimming took off 6 bases at V and 2 bases at J, with 13 bases between the two ends. The CDR3 runs 14 residues. The germline V gene encodes CDR1 MNHNY and CDR2 SVGAGI (reference sequence). CDR3: CASRTLEGNTEAFF. The CDR3 DNA follows: TGTGCCAGCAGGACCTTAGAGGGAAACACTGAAGCTTTCTTT.

The chain couples TRBV25-1 to TRBJ2-3; 9 bases are a match to TRBD2. CDR1 MGHDK and CDR2 SYGVNS come from the germline V gene. This CDR3 is 14 amino acids long. V lost 3 bases to trimming and J lost 6 bases; unmatched junction nucleotides: 4. Here the CDR3 reads CASSDRLAADTQYF. CDR3 DNA: TGTGCCAGCAGTGATCGACTAGCGGCTGATACGCAGTATTTT. The entire variable domain, with the rest obtained from reference TRBV25-1 and TRBJ2-3, is as follows: EADIYQTPRYLVIGTGKKITLECSQTMGHDKMYWYQQDPGMELHLIHYSYGVNSTEKGDLSSESTVSRIRTEHFPLTLESARPSHTSQYLCASSDRLAADTQYFGPGTRLTVL.

The chain employs TRBV28 and TRBJ2-3, with TRBD2 matching 9 bases. V trimming: 6 bases; J trimming: 3 bases; junction bases outside the gene matches: 25. The CDR3 loop spans 21 amino acids. In germline, CDR1 is MDHEN, CDR2 SYDVKM. The CDR3 DNA reads as TGTGCCAGCAGACCCCCATCCGGGACAGATGATAGCGGGAGAGGTACAGATACGCAGTATTTT. It specifies CASRPPSGTDDSGRGTDTQYF.

J is TRBJ2-7 and V is TRBV19, with 7 bases aligning to TRBD1. The CDR3 extends over 15 amino acids. Germline V gene sequence: CDR1 LNHDA, CDR2 SQIVND (reference sequence). The junction had 9 bases not matched to a gene; V was cut back by 5 bases and J by 2 bases. CDR3 nucleotides: TGTGCCAGTAGTGTCGGTTCGGGACAGCCCTACGAGCAGTACTTC. Translation gives CASSVGSGQPYEQYF.

This chain's CDR3 is CASSTPGEGTYEQYF. The DNA for the CDR3 is TGTGCCAGCAGTACCCCAGGGGAGGGAACCTACGAGCAGTACTTC. The V and J genes are TRBV6-5 and TRBJ2-7; a weak D match, TRBD2 (7 bases). The V end lost 5 bases, the J end lost 2 bases, and 16 bases lay between the germline ends. This CDR3 contains 15 residues. CDR1 and CDR2 (germline): MNHEY, SVGAGI.

The gene calls are TRBV19 and TRBJ2-5; 10 bases match TRBD2. CDR1 is LNHDA and CDR2 is SQIVND in the germline V gene (reference sequence). The J segment lost 3 bases and the V segment lost 1 base, leaving 14 bases of the junction unmatched. The CDR3 totals 19 residues. For the CDR3, the DNA is TGTGCCAGTAGTATAGTTTTCCCAGCGGGAGGGCCGGTCGAAGAGACCCAGTACTTC. Translating gives CASSIVFPAGGPVEETQYF. Full variable domain (outside the CDR3, taken from reference TRBV19 and TRBJ2-5): DGGITQSPKYLFRKEGQNVTLSCEQNLNHDAMYWYRQDPGQGLRLIYYSQIVNDFQKGDIAEGYSVSREKKESFPLTVTSAQKNPTAFYLCASSIVFPAGGPVEETQYFGPGTRLLVL.

This sequence joins TRBV11-1 and TRBJ2-6; 8 bases line up with TRBD1. The germline gives CDR1 SGHAT, CDR2 FQDESV (reference sequence). V gave up 4 bases and J gave up 2 bases; unmatched junction bases: 1. CDR3 length equals 15 residues. CDR3 in amino acids: CASSWDRTGANVLTF. The CDR3 DNA reads as TGTGCCAGCAGCTGGGACAGGACTGGGGCCAACGTCCTGACTTTC.

V is TRBV7-3 and J is TRBJ2-1, with D tentatively TRBD1 (5 bases). Trimming took 6 bases from V and 0 from J, leaving 9 bases between them. Per the germline V gene, CDR1 is SGHTA and CDR2 is FQGTGA. The CDR3 runs 14 residues. CDR3 sequence: CASRLDSSYNEQFF. The CDR3 DNA follows: TGTGCCAGCAGGCTAGACAGCTCCTACAATGAGCAGTTCTTC.

The chain is built from TRBV6-5 and TRBJ1-4; a possible D gene is TRBD1 (5 bases). Trimming pared 5 bases from V and 0 bases from J, leaving 10 bases between. Germline lookup yields CDR1 MNHEY and CDR2 SVGAGI. This CDR3 is 15 amino acids long. The CDR3 DNA follows: TGTGCCAGCAGTCGGGGGTTAACAACTAATGAAAAACTGTTTTTT. It yields the protein CASSRGLTTNEKLFF.

The chain employs TRBV2 and TRBJ2-7; TRBD2 is a possible D gene (6 bases). V was cut by 5 bases and J by 4 bases, with 12 bases left in between. CDR1 and CDR2 (germline): SNHLY, FYNNEI. The CDR3 length is 13 residues. CDR3 DNA sequence: TGTGCCAGCAGTAGGACGGGAGAATACGAGCAGTACTTC. It is translated as CASSRTGEYEQYF.

The V gene is TRBV10-3, the J gene TRBJ1-1, with 9 positions matching TRBD1. With V trimmed by 10 bases and J by 1 base, 1 base remained unmatched. Germline CDR1 reads ENHRY; CDR2 reads SYGVKD. The CDR3 loop spans 12 amino acids. Written as DNA, the CDR3 is TGTGCCACACAGGGGGCGAACACTGAAGCTTTCTTT. Its protein product is CATQGANTEAFF.

V is TRBV13 and J is TRBJ2-7, with D tentatively TRBD1 (6 bases). The CDR3 has 14 amino acids. CDR1 is PRHDT and CDR2 is FYEKMQ in the germline V gene (reference sequence). V lost 4 bases and J lost 5, with 15 bases in between. The CDR3 nucleotides read TGTGCCAGCAGCTCCGATGCTACAGGGAACGAGCAGTACTTC. As protein: CASSSDATGNEQYF.

V usage is TRBV16 and J usage is TRBJ1-5; maybe TRBD1 (6 bases). Germline V gene data show CDR1 as KGHSY and CDR2 as FQNENV. Deletions cut 4 bases from V and 7 bases from J, with 32 bases between. The CDR3 totals 20 residues. The CDR3 reads CASSRVPGQWSLRAGQPQHF. The CDR3 DNA reads as TGTGCCAGCAGCCGGGTCCCAGGACAGTGGTCTCTTAGGGCTGGGCAGCCCCAGCATTTT.

The V gene is TRBV2, the J gene TRBJ1-4, with 7 bases fitting TRBD1. Germline-derived CDR1 and CDR2 are SNHLY and FYNNEI. The CDR3 is 16 amino acids. With 3 bases clipped from V and 1 base from J, the junction kept 5 bases outside the gene matches. The CDR3, as DNA: TGTGCCAGCAGTGATTGGGCAGGGGGAACTAATGAAAAACTGTTTTTT. This codes for CASSDWAGGTNEKLFF.

The genes are TRBV14 and TRBJ2-1; tentatively, D is TRBD2 (6 bases). The germline V and J ends were trimmed by 4 bases and 3 bases, with 13 bases remaining between them. Germline CDR1 is SGHDN and CDR2 is FVKESK. The CDR3 is 15 residues long. CDR3 sequence reads: CASSLITGVYNEQFF. CDR3 coding DNA: TGTGCCAGCAGCCTCATAACGGGAGTCTACAATGAGCAGTTCTTC.

As to this clone: The sample holds other DNA sequences that translate to the same CDR3. The chain uses TRBV25-1 and TRBJ2-7, with D unclear. V shed 4 bases and J shed 2 bases, with 12 bases lying between them. CDR3 length: 14 amino acids. Germline CDR1 MGHDK, CDR2 SYGVNS. CDR3 sequence (DNA): TGTGCCAGCAGTGTGTTAAGAGCGCCCTACGAGCAGTACTTC. This translates into CASSVLRAPYEQYF.

This clone was seen a single time. This sequence joins TRBV19 and TRBJ2-1; a weak D match, TRBD2 (5 bases). CDR3 length equals 15 residues. The V gene's germline CDR1 is LNHDA and CDR2 SQIVND (reference sequence). With 0 bases removed from V and 1 base from J, the gap between germline ends came to 7 bases. The CDR3 loop reads CASSIEGESYNEQFF. CDR3 coding DNA: TGTGCCAGTAGTATAGAGGGAGAGTCCTACAATGAGCAGTTCTTC.

The chain has TRBV11-2 and TRBJ2-7, with TRBD2 matching over 9 bases. Germline V gives CDR1 SGHAT, CDR2 FQNNGV. The trim removed 1 base at V and 0 bases at J, leaving 7 bases unmatched. The CDR3 has 17 residues. This CDR3 is CASSLVPLAGISYEQYF. CDR3 nucleotide sequence: TGTGCCAGCAGCTTAGTGCCCCTAGCGGGGATCTCCTACGAGCAGTACTTC.

This chain connects TRBV29-1 to TRBJ2-3, with 7 bases matching TRBD2. After removal of 7 bases from V and 4 bases from J, the junction contained 17 bases not matched to a gene. Germline V gives CDR1 SQVTM, CDR2 ANQGSEA. The CDR3 spans 16 residues. The CDR3 loop is CSAGLVAGESPDTQYF. CDR3 DNA sequence: TGCAGCGCCGGTTTAGTGGCGGGAGAATCCCCAGATACGCAGTATTTT.

The gene calls are TRBV6-5 and TRBJ1-1, with a weak D call TRBD1 (6 bases). The germline CDR1 and CDR2 sequences are MNHEY and SVGAGI. CDR3 length: 16 residues. V was pared by 4 bases and J by 0 bases, with 15 bases between. The CDR3 DNA sequence: TGTGCCAGCAGTTCACTAACGACAGGATTGAACACTGAAGCTTTCTTT. As protein: CASSSLTTGLNTEAFF.

This clone appeared once. The chain employs TRBV29-1 and TRBJ1-2, with a weak D call TRBD1 (5 bases). The CDR3 consists of 12 residues. CDR1 is SQVTM, CDR2 ANQGSEA, per germline. The V gene lost 7 bases and the J gene lost 4 bases, with 13 bases spanning the gap. The chain's CDR3 is CSGGGGSYGYTF. The CDR3 DNA sequence: TGCAGCGGTGGGGGAGGGAGCTATGGCTACACCTTC.

The chain links TRBV9 to TRBJ2-7; a weak D match, TRBD2 (5 bases). V lost 4 bases and J 2 bases, leaving 19 bases between the germline ends. CDR3 length: 16 amino acids. Per the germline V gene, CDR1 is SGDLS and CDR2 is YYNGEE. The CDR3 sequence: CASSPYTDFATYEQYF. The CDR3 region has the DNA TGTGCCAGCAGCCCGTATACGGACTTCGCCACCTACGAGCAGTACTTC. The complete variable domain, with remaining parts taken from reference TRBV9 and TRBJ2-7, reads DSGVTQTPKHLITATGQRVTLRCSPRSGDLSVYWYQQSLDQGLQFLIQYYNGEERAKGNILERFSAQQFPDLHSELNLSSLELGDSALYFCASSPYTDFATYEQYFGPGTRLTVT.

The chain employs TRBV6-9 and TRBJ2-7; D might be TRBD1 (5 bases). In germline, CDR1 is MNHGY, CDR2 SVAAGI. This CDR3 spans 13 amino acids. V was cut by 7 bases and J by 6 bases, with 16 bases left in between. The CDR3 loop reads CASTQTEIREQYF. CDR3 DNA sequence: TGTGCCAGCACCCAGACAGAGATCCGCGAGCAGTACTTC.

The genes are TRBV6-4 and TRBJ2-1; TRBD2 matches 7 bases. CDR1 MRHNA and CDR2 SNTAGT come from the germline V gene. The V and J ends lost 0 bases and 6 bases, in that order; junction bases with no gene match: 20. This CDR3 region has 20 residues. The CDR3 coding sequence is TGTGCCAGCAGTGACTCTTGGGGGAGGGAAGAGGAGTGGTCGGGCAATGAGCAGTTCTTC. This encodes CASSDSWGREEEWSGNEQFF.

The CDR3 spells CASSVASGVYNEQFF. The DNA of the CDR3 is TGTGCCAGCAGCGTAGCAAGCGGGGTCTACAATGAGCAGTTCTTC. The rearrangement uses TRBV9 and TRBJ2-1; TRBD2 aligns across 7 bases. The CDR3 covers 15 residues. Germline values: CDR1 SGDLS, CDR2 YYNGEE. V gave up 0 bases and J gave up 3 bases; unmatched junction bases: 3.

This chain joins TRBV19 and TRBJ2-7; D is perhaps TRBD1 (5 bases). Germline V gives CDR1 LNHDA, CDR2 SQIVND (reference sequence). The germline V and J ends were trimmed by 1 base and 5 bases, with 18 bases remaining between them. This CDR3 spans 16 amino acids. This CDR3 reads CASSIGTPLRSHEQYF. CDR3 nucleotides: TGTGCCAGTAGTATAGGGACACCCTTACGGTCCCACGAGCAGTACTTC.

Concerning this clone itself: Additional DNA sequences in this sample encode the identical CDR3. The chain employs TRBV2 and TRBJ1-3; TRBD1 is a possible D gene (5 bases). Trimming removed 1 base from V and 0 bases from J, with 10 bases in between. Looked up from germline, CDR1 is SNHLY and CDR2 is FYNNEI. The length of the CDR3 is 16 residues. The CDR3 is CASSEGQGNSGNTIYF. The CDR3 region has the DNA TGTGCCAGCAGTGAAGGGCAGGGAAACTCTGGAAACACCATATATTTT.

The gene calls are TRBV2 and TRBJ2-3, with 10 bases matching TRBD2. The CDR3 totals 13 residues. Trimming took 6 bases from V and 5 from J; bases not matched to a gene: 2. Germline V gives CDR1 SNHLY, CDR2 FYNNEI. CDR3: CASRLAGRDTQYF. CDR3 coding DNA: TGTGCCAGCAGACTAGCGGGACGAGATACGCAGTATTTT.